The next 13 T cell receptor beta chains were all read from a single sample in a study of blood T cell repertoires in COVID-19. Profiling relied on immunoSEQ multiplex PCR, and the TCRdb table lists in-frame clones only, not all of them. The table lists a few hundred thousand clones, approximately 86% of them singletons. The sequencing input was peripheral blood. Receptor source: a man aged 18 to 29 with active or convalescent COVID-19.

The chain joins TRBV4-3 to TRBJ1-2; D is possibly TRBD1 (5 bases). The CDR3 contains 15 residues. V lost 2 bases, J lost 1 base, and 11 bases lay in between. Germline CDR1 reads LGHNA; CDR2 reads YSLEER. The CDR3 region has the DNA TGCGCCAGCAGCCAAAGCGGGACGGGTAACTATGGCTACACCTTC. This sequence encodes CASSQSGTGNYGYTF.

This chain connects TRBV6-6 to TRBJ1-1; perhaps TRBD1 as D (6 bases). This CDR3 is built from 13 residues. The V gene lost 6 bases and the J gene lost 2 bases, with 10 bases spanning the gap. Per germline, CDR1 MNHNY and CDR2 SVGAGI (reference sequence). CDR3 protein: CASSRRGNTEAFF. The CDR3 region has the DNA TGTGCCAGCAGCCGCAGGGGTAACACTGAAGCTTTCTTT.

This chain joins TRBV5-1 and TRBJ2-1, with D perhaps matching TRBD1 (6 bases). Looked up from germline, CDR1 is SGHRS and CDR2 is YFSETQ. With 4 bases removed from V and 13 bases from J, the gap between germline ends came to 12 bases. This CDR3 region has 11 residues. The CDR3 DNA reads as TGCGCCAGCAGCCATGGGACATTTCAGTTCTTC. It translates to CASSHGTFQFF.

The rearrangement joins TRBV30 to TRBJ2-5; TRBD2 matches 8 bases. The germline V gene has CDR1 GTSNPN and CDR2 SVGIG (reference sequence). This CDR3 has 14 amino acids. After removal of 1 base from V and 2 bases from J, the junction contained 3 bases not matched to a gene. The CDR3 DNA sequence: TGTGCCTGGAGTGCAAGCGGGAGTCAAGAGACCCAGTACTTC. Protein: CAWSASGSQETQYF.

The gene calls are TRBV28 and TRBJ1-6, with 8 bases lining up with TRBD1. Germline CDR1 MDHEN, CDR2 SYDVKM. The CDR3 covers 14 residues. V shed 4 bases, J shed 10 bases, and the junction held 6 bases outside the gene matches. This CDR3 reads CASSSGTGESPLHF. CDR3 coding DNA: TGTGCCAGCAGTTCCGGGACAGGTGAATCACCCCTCCACTTT.

The chain uses TRBV27 and TRBJ1-3; D call uncertain. CDR1 is MNHEY and CDR2 is SMNVEV in the germline V gene (reference sequence). V lost 3 bases to trimming and J lost 1 base, with 10 bases between them. The CDR3 runs to 15 residues. CDR3 region: CASSLEGESGNTIYF. DNA for the CDR3: TGTGCCAGCAGTTTGGAGGGAGAATCTGGAAACACCATATATTTT.

The sample holds one count of this clone. This rearrangement joins TRBV7-2 to TRBJ2-7; 13 nucleotides align to TRBD2. This CDR3 has 15 amino acids. V was pared by 5 bases and J by 1 base, with 2 bases of the junction left unmatched. Germline assignment: CDR1 SGHTA and CDR2 FQGNSA. Here the CDR3 DNA reads TGTGCCAGCAGCGCGGGACTAGCGGGATCCTACGAGCAGTACTTC. This codes for CASSAGLAGSYEQYF. Full variable domain (outside the CDR3, taken from reference TRBV7-2 and TRBJ2-7): GAGVSQSPSNKVTEKGKDVELRCDPISGHTALYWYRQSLGQGLEFLIYFQGNSAPDKSGLPSDRFSAERTGGSVSTLTIQRTQQEDSAVYLCASSAGLAGSYEQYFGPGTRLTVT.

The chain employs TRBV2 and TRBJ1-1; unclear D gene. Germline V lookup: CDR1 SNHLY, CDR2 FYNNEI. The CDR3 runs 11 residues. Trimming took off 10 bases at V and 5 bases at J, with 11 bases between the two ends. The CDR3 bases are TGTGCCACAACCCAACGGACTGAAGCTTTCTTT. This translates into CATTQRTEAFF. Complete variable domain (other parts from reference TRBV2 and TRBJ1-1): EPEVTQTPSHQVTQMGQEVILRCVPISNHLYFYWYRQILGQKVEFLVSFYNNEISEKSEIFDDQFSVERPDGSNFTLKIRSTKLEDSAMYFCATTQRTEAFFGQGTRLTVV.

As for this clone: Germline is not matched at one junction end, which may reflect a read error. The genes are TRBV9 and TRBJ2-7; 9 bases agree with TRBD2. The germline gives CDR1 SGDLS, CDR2 YYNGEE. This CDR3 region has 13 residues. DNA of the CDR3: TGTGCCAGCAGCGTTAGGCGGGAGGGGGAGCTGTACTTC. It specifies CASSVRREGELYF.

The V call is TRBV11-3, the J call TRBJ1-1; D uncertain. V was cut by 5 bases and J by 2 bases, with 9 bases left in between. The germline V gene has CDR1 SGHNT and CDR2 YENEEA. This CDR3 region has 13 residues. CDR3 in amino acids: CASSQWPNTEAFF. The CDR3 DNA reads TGTGCCAGCAGCCAATGGCCCAACACTGAAGCTTTCTTT.

This rearrangement joins TRBV7-9 to TRBJ1-2; tentative D call: TRBD1 (5 bases). V was shortened by 5 bases and J by 6 bases, with 16 bases between the two germline ends. The germline CDR1 and CDR2 sequences are SEHNR and FQNEAQ (reference sequence). The CDR3 sequence is 14 residues long. CDR3 sequence (DNA): TGTGCCAGCAGCCGTACCGACAGCCCAGATGGCTACACCTTC. Translation gives CASSRTDSPDGYTF. The complete variable domain, with remaining parts taken from reference TRBV7-9 and TRBJ1-2, reads DTGVSQNPRHKITKRGQNVTFRCDPISEHNRLYWYRQTLGQGPEFLTYFQNEAQLEKSRLLSDRFSAERPKGSFSTLEIQRTEQGDSAMYLCASSRTDSPDGYTFGSGTRLTVV.

This sequence joins TRBV9 and TRBJ2-5; 7 nucleotides agree with TRBD2. Germline trimming cut 3 bases from V and 3 bases from J; bases unmatched to any gene: 2. Germline V gene sequence: CDR1 SGDLS, CDR2 YYNGEE. The CDR3 contains 13 residues. The DNA for the CDR3 is TGTGCCAGCAGCGGCGGGGGAAAAGAGACCCAGTACTTC. This sequence encodes CASSGGGKETQYF.

The gene calls are TRBV19 and TRBJ1-4, with D unresolved. Trimming removed 5 bases from V and 4 bases from J, with 2 bases in between. The CDR3 is 11 residues long. Looked up from germline, CDR1 is LNHDA and CDR2 is SQIVND (reference sequence). In DNA form, the CDR3 reads TGTGCCAGTAGTTATAATGAAAAACTGTTTTTT. It specifies CASSYNEKLFF.